A selection of T cell receptor beta chains follows, all from one sample in a study of blood T cell repertoires in COVID-19. The data were produced by immunoSEQ multiplex PCR, yet TCRdb's version contains in-frame clones alone and is incomplete. The sample shows about 230,000 clones, roughly 80% of them seen only once. Sequencing was done on a sample of peripheral blood. These receptors all come from a man aged 45-65 years with active or convalescent COVID-19. The CDR3 runs from the conserved cysteine through the conserved F or W. A D gene is named only where the DNA matches it firmly. Clone size is given for some rows only: seen once, a few or many times, or a class if the clone is expanded.

>14|TRBJ1-5|.|TRBV7-9|.
TGTGCCAGCAGCTTGGAGGGGACCTCCTCGCCCCAGCATTTT
CASSLEGTSSPQHF
>17|TRBJ1-3|TRBD1|TRBV4-1|.
TGCGCCAGCAGCCAAGTACGAGGACAGGGGACTGGAAACACCATATATTTT
CASSQVRGQGTGNTIYF
>14|TRBJ1-1|TRBD1|TRBV5-3|.
TGTGCCAGAAGCCGCGACAGGGGGAACACTGAAGCTTTCTTT
CARSRDRGNTEAFF
>11|TRBJ2-3|.|TRBV20-1|.
TGCAGTGGTCAGGGAGGAGATACGCAGTATTTT
CSGQGGDTQYF
>15|TRBJ2-7|TRBD1|TRBV3-1/TRBV3-2|few
TGTGCCAGCGGCCGAAGGGACAGGCACGCCTACGAGCAGTACTTC
CASGRRDRHAYEQYF
>15|TRBJ1-2|.|TRBV9|.
TGTGCCAGCAGCGTAGAGGAAAGGTTCGGGTATGGCTACACCTTC
CASSVEERFGYGYTF
>14|TRBJ2-5|.|TRBV19|.
TGTGCCAGTAGTATCAGGGGGGCCAGAGAGACCCAGTACTTC
CASSIRGARETQYF
>15|TRBJ2-2|TRBD2|TRBV2|.
TGTGCCAGCAGTGAAACTAGCGGGAACACCGGGGAGCTGTTTTTT
CASSETSGNTGELFF
>14|TRBJ1-4|.|TRBV15|many
TGTGCCACCAGCAGGGGCCTCACTAATGAAAAACTGTTTTTT
CATSRGLTNEKLFF
>12|TRBJ1-1|.|TRBV10-3|.
TGTGCCATCAGTGATTTTCTTTCTGAAGCTTTCTTT
CAISDFLSEAFF
>13|TRBJ2-5|.|TRBV11-2|.
TGTGCCAGCAGCGCGACTAGCCAAGAGACCCAGTACTTC
CASSATSQETQYF
>14|TRBJ1-5|.|TRBV19|.
TGTGCCAGTAGTACATACAGGGTCAATCAGCCCCAGCATTTT
CASSTYRVNQPQHF
>13|TRBJ2-2|.|TRBV10-3|.
TGTGCCATCAACAATTCCCCTGGCGGGGAGCTGTTTTTT
CAINNSPGGELFF
>15|TRBJ1-3|.|TRBV7-2|.
TGTGCCAGCAGCCCAGGGGTAGGGGCCGGAAACACCATATATTTT
CASSPGVGAGNTIYF
>15|TRBJ1-6|.|TRBV15|.
TGTGCCACCAGCAGAGAGAGACTCTCGGGGTTACCCCTCCACTTT
CATSRERLSGLPLHF
>14|TRBJ2-7|TRBD1|TRBV2|.
TGTGCCAGCAGGCTAGAGGGGGCCTCCTACGAGCAGTACTTC
CASRLEGASYEQYF
>12|TRBJ1-2|TRBD1|TRBV30|.
TGTGCCTCCCCCAGGGGGGCTGGTGGCTACACCTTC
CASPRGAGGYTF
>13|TRBJ1-1|.|TRBV7-9|few
TGTGCCAGCAGCTTCGGGGAGAACACTGAAGCTTTCTTT
CASSFGENTEAFF
>15|TRBJ2-1|TRBD2|TRBV7-3|few
TGTGCCAGCAGCTGGGATACCGGGACTACGAGTGAGCAGTTCTTC
CASSWDTGTTSEQFF
>18|TRBJ1-5|.|TRBV7-7|.
TGTGCCAGCAGCTCTCCAGCGGGACCTCTTGGGAGCAATCAGCCCCAGCATTTT
CASSSPAGPLGSNQPQHF
>18|TRBJ2-7|TRBD2|TRBV6-1|.
TGTGCCAGCAGTGAACAGTTTGGTCCTCGGGGGGTCAGCTACGAGCAGTACTTC
CASSEQFGPRGVSYEQYF
>19|TRBJ2-2|TRBD2|TRBV5-1|.
TGCGCCAGCAGCCCGGGACTAGCGGGGGGGCCAGGTGGAACCGGGGAGCTGTTTTTT
CASSPGLAGGPGGTGELFF
>16|TRBJ2-2|TRBD1|TRBV5-4|few
TGTGCCAGCAGCTTGGGGCAGGGGGCGAACACCGGGGAGCTGTTTTTT
CASSLGQGANTGELFF
>16|TRBJ2-1|.|TRBV4-2|.
TGTGCCAGCAGCCAAGTGGGAGGACGGGGGAACAATGAGCAGTTCTTC
CASSQVGGRGNNEQFF
>14|TRBJ2-1|.|TRBV7-9|.
TGTGCCAGCAGCATCAGGGTGGGATACAATGAGCAGTTCTTC
CASSIRVGYNEQFF
>13|TRBJ1-1|.|TRBV6-2/TRBV6-3|.
TGTGCCAGCAGTTACGCAGACAGGAACAGGGCTTTCTTT
CASSYADRNRAFF
>16|TRBJ1-5|TRBD1|TRBV19|.
TGTGCCAGTAGTATAGGGGGACAGGGGGCAGGGCAGCCCCAGCATTTT
CASSIGGQGAGQPQHF
>13|TRBJ1-5|TRBD1|TRBV6-2/TRBV6-3|.
TGTGCCAGCAGCCGGACAGGGGATCAGCCCCAGCATTTT
CASSRTGDQPQHF
>16|TRBJ2-2|.|TRBV10-3|.
TGTGCCATCAGTGAGTCGTCGACCCTGGGCTCCGGGGAGCTGTTTTTT
CAISESSTLGSGELFF
>15|TRBJ1-3|TRBD1|TRBV7-9|.
TGTGCCAGCAGCCCCCCGGGACAGGAGGGAAACACCATATATTTT
CASSPPGQEGNTIYF
>13|TRBJ1-1|TRBD1|TRBV5-4|once
TGTGCCAGCAGCTCGGGACAGGGCACTGAAGCTTTCTTT
CASSSGQGTEAFF
>15|TRBJ1-5|.|TRBV24-1|few
TGTGCCACCAGTGAAGCCCGGGCGAGCGGTCAGCCCCAGCATTTT
CATSEARASGQPQHF
>16|TRBJ2-3|TRBD1|TRBV9|few
TGTGCCAGCAGCGCCGGACAGGGGGTTATCACAGATACGCAGTATTTT
CASSAGQGVITDTQYF
>15|TRBJ1-4|.|TRBV7-9|.
TGTGCCAGCAGCTCTAGTGGGAGGTCTAATGAAAAACTGTTTTTT
CASSSSGRSNEKLFF
>13|TRBJ1-2|TRBD1|TRBV29-1|.
TGCAGCGCCGATGACAGGGGGGACTATGGCTACACCTTC
CSADDRGDYGYTF
>14|TRBJ1-1|.|TRBV10-3|.
TGTGCCATCAGGGATCACAGGGTGAACACTGAAGCTTTCTTT
CAIRDHRVNTEAFF
>16|TRBJ2-2|.|TRBV6-1|.
TGTGCCAGCAGTGAGAAAACAGGAGCGAACACCGGGGAGCTGTTTTTT
CASSEKTGANTGELFF
>14|TRBJ1-2|.|TRBV7-2|.
TGTGCCAGCAGCTTAGCGGCCGCTAACTATGGCTACACCTTC
CASSLAAANYGYTF
>14|TRBJ1-6|.|TRBV7-2|once
TGTGCCAGCACCCAGGGGCCCTATAATTCACCCCTCCACTTT
CASTQGPYNSPLHF
>14|TRBJ2-7|.|TRBV28|few
TGTGCCAGCAGTTTGACCCGGGGGTACGACGAGCAGTACTTC
CASSLTRGYDEQYF
>13|TRBJ1-1|.|TRBV7-2|.
TGTGCCAGCAGCTTGGGACAGAACACTGAAGCTTTCTTT
CASSLGQNTEAFF
>13|TRBJ1-1|TRBD1|TRBV10-3|.
TGTGCCATCAAGGACAGGGAGAACACTGAAGCTTTCTTT
CAIKDRENTEAFF
>13|TRBJ2-7|TRBD1|TRBV5-6|.
TGTGCCAGCCTGGACAGGGGGCGGAACGAGCAGTACTTC
CASLDRGRNEQYF
>16|TRBJ2-2|.|TRBV28|.
TGTGCCAGCAGTTTTTTTGGGGGGATGAACACCGGGGAGCTGTTTTTT
CASSFFGGMNTGELFF
>15|TRBJ1-2|TRBD1|TRBV28|.
TGTGCCAGCAGTTTGGGACCAACAGGGGGCTATGGCTACACCTTC
CASSLGPTGGYGYTF
>16|TRBJ2-5|TRBD2|TRBV5-1|.
TGCGCCAGCAGCTTGGGTGCGGGGGGCTACCAAGAGACCCAGTACTTC
CASSLGAGGYQETQYF
>16|TRBJ2-3|TRBD2|TRBV28|.
TGTGCCAGCAGTGGGAGACTAGCGGGGTTCACAGATACGCAGTATTTT
CASSGRLAGFTDTQYF
>15|TRBJ1-5|.|TRBV28|.
TGTGCCAGCATCGGAGGGGTAAGCAGCAATCAGCCCCAGCATTTT
CASIGGVSSNQPQHF
>14|TRBJ2-1|TRBD2|TRBV29-1|.
TGCAGCACCGTGGGACTAGCGGGGAGGAATGAGCAGTTCTTC
CSTVGLAGRNEQFF
>13|TRBJ2-5|.|TRBV7-3|.
TGTGCCAGCAGCACCTCTGGGCCGGAGACCCAGTACTTC
CASSTSGPETQYF
>14|TRBJ1-2|TRBD1|TRBV19|.
TGTGCCAGTAGTAGAGGACAGGGTAGCTATGGCTACACCTTC
CASSRGQGSYGYTF